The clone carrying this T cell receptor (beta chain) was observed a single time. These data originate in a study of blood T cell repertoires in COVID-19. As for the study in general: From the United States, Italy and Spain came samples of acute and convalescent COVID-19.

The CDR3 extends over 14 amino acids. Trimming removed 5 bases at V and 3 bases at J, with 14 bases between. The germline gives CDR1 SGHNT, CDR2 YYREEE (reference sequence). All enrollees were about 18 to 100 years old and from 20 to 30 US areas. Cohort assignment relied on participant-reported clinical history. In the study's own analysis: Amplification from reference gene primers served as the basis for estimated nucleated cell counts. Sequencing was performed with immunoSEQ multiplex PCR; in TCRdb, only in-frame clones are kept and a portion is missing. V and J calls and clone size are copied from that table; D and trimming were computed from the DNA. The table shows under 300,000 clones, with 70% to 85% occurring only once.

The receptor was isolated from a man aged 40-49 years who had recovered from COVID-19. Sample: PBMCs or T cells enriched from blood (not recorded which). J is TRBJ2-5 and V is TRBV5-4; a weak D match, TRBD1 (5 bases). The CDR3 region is CASSPLTREETQYF. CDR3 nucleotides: TGTGCCAGCAGTCCCCTCACCAGGGAAGAGACCCAGTACTTC.